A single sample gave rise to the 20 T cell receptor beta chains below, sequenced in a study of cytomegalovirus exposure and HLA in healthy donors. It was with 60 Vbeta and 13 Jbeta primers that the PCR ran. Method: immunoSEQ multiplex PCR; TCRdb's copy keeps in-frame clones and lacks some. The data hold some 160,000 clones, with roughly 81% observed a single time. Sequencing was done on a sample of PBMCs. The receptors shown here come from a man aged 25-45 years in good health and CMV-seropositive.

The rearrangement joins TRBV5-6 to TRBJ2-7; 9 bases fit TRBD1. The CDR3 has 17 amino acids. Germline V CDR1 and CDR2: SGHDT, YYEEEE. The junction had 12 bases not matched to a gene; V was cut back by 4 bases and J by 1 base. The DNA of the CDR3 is TGTGCCAGCAGCCTCCGCCCCGGGACAGGGTGGTCCTACGAGCAGTACTTC. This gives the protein CASSLRPGTGWSYEQYF.

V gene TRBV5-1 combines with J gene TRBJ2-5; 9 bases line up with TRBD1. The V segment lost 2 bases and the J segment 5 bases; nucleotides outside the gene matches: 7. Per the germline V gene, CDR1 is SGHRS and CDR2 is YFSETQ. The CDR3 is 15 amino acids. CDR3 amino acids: CASSFTGGNGETQYF. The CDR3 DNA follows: TGCGCCAGCAGCTTTACAGGGGGCAATGGGGAGACCCAGTACTTC.

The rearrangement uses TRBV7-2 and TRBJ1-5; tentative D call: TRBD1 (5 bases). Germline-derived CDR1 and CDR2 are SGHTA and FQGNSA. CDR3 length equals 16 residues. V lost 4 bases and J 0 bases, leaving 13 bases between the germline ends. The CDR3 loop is CASSSGGGYSNQPQHF. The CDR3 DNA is TGTGCCAGCAGCTCGGGTGGGGGGTATAGCAATCAGCCCCAGCATTTT.

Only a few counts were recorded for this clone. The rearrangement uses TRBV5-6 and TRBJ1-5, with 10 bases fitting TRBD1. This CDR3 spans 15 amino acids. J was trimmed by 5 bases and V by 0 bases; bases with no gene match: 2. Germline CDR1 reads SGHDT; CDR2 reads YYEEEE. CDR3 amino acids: CASSLAGQGYQPQHF. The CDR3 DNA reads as TGTGCCAGCAGCTTGGCGGGACAGGGGTATCAGCCCCAGCATTTT.

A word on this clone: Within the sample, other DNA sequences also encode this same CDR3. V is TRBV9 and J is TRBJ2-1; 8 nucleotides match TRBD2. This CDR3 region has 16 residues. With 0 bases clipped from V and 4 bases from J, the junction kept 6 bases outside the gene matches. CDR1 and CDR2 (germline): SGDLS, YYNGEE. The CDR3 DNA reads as TGTGCCAGCAGCGTAGGGGAGGGACTAGGTTACAATGAGCAGTTCTTC. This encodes CASSVGEGLGYNEQFF. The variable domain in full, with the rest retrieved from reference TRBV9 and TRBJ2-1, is DSGVTQTPKHLITATGQRVTLRCSPRSGDLSVYWYQQSLDQGLQFLIQYYNGEERAKGNILERFSAQQFPDLHSELNLSSLELGDSALYFCASSVGEGLGYNEQFFGPGTRLTVL.

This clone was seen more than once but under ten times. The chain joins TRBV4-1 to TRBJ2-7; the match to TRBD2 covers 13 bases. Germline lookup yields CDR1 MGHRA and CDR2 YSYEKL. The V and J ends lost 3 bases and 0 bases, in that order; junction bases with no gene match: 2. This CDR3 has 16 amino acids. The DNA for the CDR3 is TGCGCCAGCAGCCAGGGACTAGCGGGATTCTCCTACGAGCAGTACTTC. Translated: CASSQGLAGFSYEQYF.

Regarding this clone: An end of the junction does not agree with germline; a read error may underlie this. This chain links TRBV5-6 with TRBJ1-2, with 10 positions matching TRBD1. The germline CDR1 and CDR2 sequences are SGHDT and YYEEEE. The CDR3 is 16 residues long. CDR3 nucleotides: TGTGCCAGCAGCTTGGGGATGTTCGGGACAGGGGAACCCCCTGCCTTC. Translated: CASSLGMFGTGEPPAF.

CDR3 sequence: CASGPTDKTGELFF. As DNA, the CDR3 is TGTGCTAGTGGCCCCACCGACAAGACCGGGGAGCTGTTTTTT. The rearrangement links TRBV12-5 to TRBJ2-2, with D unclear. Germline loops: CDR1 LGHNT, CDR2 FRNRAP. CDR3 length equals 14 residues. Trimming took off 6 bases at V and 5 bases at J, with 13 bases between the two ends.

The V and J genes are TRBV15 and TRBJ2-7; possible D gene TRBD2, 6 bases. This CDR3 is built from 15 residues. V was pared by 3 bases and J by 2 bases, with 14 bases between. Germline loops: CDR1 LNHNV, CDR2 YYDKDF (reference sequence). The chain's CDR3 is CATSSGGPTTYEQYF. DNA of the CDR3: TGTGCCACCAGCAGCGGAGGGCCTACTACCTACGAGCAGTACTTC.

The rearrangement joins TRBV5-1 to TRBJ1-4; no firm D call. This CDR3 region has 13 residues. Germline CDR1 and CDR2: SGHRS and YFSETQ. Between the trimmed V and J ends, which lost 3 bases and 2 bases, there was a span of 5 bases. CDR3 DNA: TGCGCCAGCAGCTCCGGGACTAATGAAAAACTGTTTTTT. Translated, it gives CASSSGTNEKLFF. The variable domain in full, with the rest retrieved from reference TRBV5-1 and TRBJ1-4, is KAGVTQTPRYLIKTRGQQVTLSCSPISGHRSVSWYQQTPGQGLQFLFEYFSETQRNKGNFPGRFSGRQFSNSRSEMNVSTLELGDSALYLCASSSGTNEKLFFGSGTQLSVL.

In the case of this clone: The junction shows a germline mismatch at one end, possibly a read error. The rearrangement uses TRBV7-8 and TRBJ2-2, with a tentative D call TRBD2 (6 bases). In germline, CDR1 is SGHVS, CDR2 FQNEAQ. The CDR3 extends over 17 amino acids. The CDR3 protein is CASSLNRRGPNTGELLF. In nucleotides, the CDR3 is TGTGCCAGCAGCTTAAATCGGCGGGGCCCGAACACCGGGGAGCTGCTTTTT.

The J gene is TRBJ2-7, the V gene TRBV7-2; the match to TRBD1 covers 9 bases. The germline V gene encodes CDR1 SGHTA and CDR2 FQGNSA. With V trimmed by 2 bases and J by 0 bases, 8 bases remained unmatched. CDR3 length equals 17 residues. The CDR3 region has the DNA TGTGCCAGCAGCTTATGTCTCCGGGACAGGGTCTCCTACGAGCAGTACGTC. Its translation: CASSLCLRDRVSYEQYV.

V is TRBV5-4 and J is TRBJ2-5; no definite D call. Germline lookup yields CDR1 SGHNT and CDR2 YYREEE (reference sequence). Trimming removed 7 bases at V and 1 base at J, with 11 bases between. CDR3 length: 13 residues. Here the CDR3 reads CASAQAPQETQYF. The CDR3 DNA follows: TGTGCCAGCGCCCAAGCCCCCCAAGAGACCCAGTACTTC.

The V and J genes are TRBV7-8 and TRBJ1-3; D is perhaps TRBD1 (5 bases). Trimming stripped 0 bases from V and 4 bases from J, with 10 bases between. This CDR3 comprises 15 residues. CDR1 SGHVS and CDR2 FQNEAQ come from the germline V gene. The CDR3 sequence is CASSLASGSGNTIYF. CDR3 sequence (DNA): TGTGCCAGCAGCTTAGCTTCAGGGTCAGGAAACACCATATATTTT.

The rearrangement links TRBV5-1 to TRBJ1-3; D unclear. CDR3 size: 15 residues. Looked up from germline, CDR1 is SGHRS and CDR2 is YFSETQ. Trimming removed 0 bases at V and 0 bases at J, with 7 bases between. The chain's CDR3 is CASSLDSVSGNTIYF. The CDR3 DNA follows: TGCGCCAGCAGCTTGGACAGTGTCTCTGGAAACACCATATATTTT.

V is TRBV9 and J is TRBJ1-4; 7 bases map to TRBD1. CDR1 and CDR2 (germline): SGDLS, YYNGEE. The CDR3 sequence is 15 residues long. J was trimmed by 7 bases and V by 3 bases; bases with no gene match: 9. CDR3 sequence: CASSARQGLAEKLFF. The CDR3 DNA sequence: TGTGCCAGCAGCGCCCGACAGGGATTGGCTGAAAAACTGTTTTTT.

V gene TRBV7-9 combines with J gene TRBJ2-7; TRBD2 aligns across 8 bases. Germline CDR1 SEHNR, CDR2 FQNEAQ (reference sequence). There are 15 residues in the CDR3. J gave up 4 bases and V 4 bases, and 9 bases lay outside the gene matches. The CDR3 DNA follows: TGTGCCAGCAGCTCTCCGTCTAGCGGGTTATACGAGCAGTACTTC. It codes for CASSSPSSGLYEQYF.

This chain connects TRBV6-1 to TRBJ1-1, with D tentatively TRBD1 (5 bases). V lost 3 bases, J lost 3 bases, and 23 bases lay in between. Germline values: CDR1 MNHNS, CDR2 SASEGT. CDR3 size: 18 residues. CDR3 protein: CASSDFYLSLEGDTEAFF. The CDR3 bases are TGTGCCAGCAGTGATTTTTATTTGTCTTTAGAAGGGGACACTGAAGCTTTCTTT.

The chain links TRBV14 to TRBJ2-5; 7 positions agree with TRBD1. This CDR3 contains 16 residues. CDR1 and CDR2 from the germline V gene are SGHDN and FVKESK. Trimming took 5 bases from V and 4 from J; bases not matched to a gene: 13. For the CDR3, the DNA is TGTGCCAGCAGCTTTCGGACAGGTGCGGTGGGAGAGACCCAGTACTTC. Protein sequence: CASSFRTGAVGETQYF.

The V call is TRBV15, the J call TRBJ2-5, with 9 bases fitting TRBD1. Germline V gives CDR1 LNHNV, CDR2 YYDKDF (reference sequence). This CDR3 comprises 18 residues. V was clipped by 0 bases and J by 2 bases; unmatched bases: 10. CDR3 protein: CATSRDPGDRGRQETQYF. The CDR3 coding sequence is TGTGCCACCAGCAGAGATCCCGGAGACAGGGGGAGACAAGAGACCCAGTACTTC. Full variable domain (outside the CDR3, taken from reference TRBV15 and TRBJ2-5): DAMVIQNPRYQVTQFGKPVTLSCSQTLNHNVMYWYQQKSSQAPKLLFHYYDKDFNNEADTPDNFQSRRPNTSFCFLDIRSPGLGDTAMYLCATSRDPGDRGRQETQYFGPGTRLLVL.